This T cell receptor (beta chain) was observed in a study of identical twins. Points from the study as a whole: Instead of following the same donors, the conclusions were based on cross-sectional statistical analysis. Fewer insertions were carried by abundant cord blood beta clonotypes, but none was seen in memory repertoires.

This clonotype has a count of ten or more. Its antigen is unknown. The V gene's germline CDR1 is SEHNR and CDR2 FQNEAQ (reference sequence). V dropped 3 bases and J dropped 0 bases, with 2 bases sitting between them. This CDR3 has 12 amino acids. TCRdb passed the 5' RACE reads through MiXCR, listing each CDR3 protein once. The table has about 240,000 distinct CDR3 sequences, 10% to 13% seen once. The sample was memory T cells sorted from blood. The sequence was obtained from a man over 45 in good health. The genes are TRBV7-9 and TRBJ1-1; D remains ambiguous. This CDR3 reads CASSLMNTEAFF. CDR3 coding DNA: TGTGCCAGCAGCTTGATGAACACTGAAGCTTTCTTT.